This TCR beta chain was observed in a study of tumor-infiltrating lymphocytes in primary liver carcinoma. As for the study in general: Resection treated the patients' primary liver carcinoma.

Total RNA amounting to 450 to 550 ng was the source from which TCR beta cDNA was made with a constant-region primer. Investigators got TCR beta libraries out of three nested multiplex PCR rounds, done with slightly modified ARM-PCR. Running 9 to 11 cycles apiece, the first two PCR rounds relied on TRBV1-TRBV30 forward primers together with a C-beta reverse primer. MiXCR, run by TCRdb on the multiplex PCR reads, gives a single entry per CDR3 protein. The repertoire holds approximately 330,000 distinct CDR3 sequences, about 65% seen once, with under 8% in the top ten. Regarding this clonotype: A junction boundary mismatches the germline segment, possibly from a read error.

Germline DNA was also extracted, and blood RNA was taken from unsorted whole blood. The CDR3 consists of 14 residues. Germline V gene sequence: CDR1 MNHNY, CDR2 SVGAGI (reference sequence). This clonotype was sampled from a middle-aged man with primary liver carcinoma and hepatitis B virus infection. The material sequenced was peripheral blood. This rearrangement joins TRBV6-6 to TRBJ2-5; TRBD1 matches at 7 bases. The CDR3 spells CASSYMGQQETQYF. The CDR3, as DNA: TGTGCCAGCAGTTACATGGGACAGCAAGAGACCCAGTATTTC.